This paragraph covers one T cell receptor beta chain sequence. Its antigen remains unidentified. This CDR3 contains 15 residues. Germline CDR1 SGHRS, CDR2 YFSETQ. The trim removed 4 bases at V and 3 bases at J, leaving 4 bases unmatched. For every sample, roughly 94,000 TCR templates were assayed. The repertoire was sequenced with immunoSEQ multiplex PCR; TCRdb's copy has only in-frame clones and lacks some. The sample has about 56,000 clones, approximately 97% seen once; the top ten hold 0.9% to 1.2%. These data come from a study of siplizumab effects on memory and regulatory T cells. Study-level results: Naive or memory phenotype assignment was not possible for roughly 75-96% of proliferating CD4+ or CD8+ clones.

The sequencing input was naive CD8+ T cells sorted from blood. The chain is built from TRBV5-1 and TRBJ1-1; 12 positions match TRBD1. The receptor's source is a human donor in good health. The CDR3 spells CASSNRDRGHTEAFF. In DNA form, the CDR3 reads TGCGCCAGCAGCAACCGGGACAGGGGGCACACTGAAGCTTTCTTT.